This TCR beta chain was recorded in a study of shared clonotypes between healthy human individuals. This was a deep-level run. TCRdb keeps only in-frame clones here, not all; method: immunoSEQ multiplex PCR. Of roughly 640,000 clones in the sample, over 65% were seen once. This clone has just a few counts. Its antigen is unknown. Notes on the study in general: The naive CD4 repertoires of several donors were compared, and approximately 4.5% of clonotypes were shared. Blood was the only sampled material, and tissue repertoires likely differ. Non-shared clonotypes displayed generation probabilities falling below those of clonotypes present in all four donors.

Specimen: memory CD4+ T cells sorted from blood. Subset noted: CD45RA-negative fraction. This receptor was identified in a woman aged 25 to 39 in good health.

The CDR3 DNA reads as TGTGCCAGCAGCTTAGGACCGAGCACTAACTATGGCTACACCTTC. Translated, it gives CASSLGPSTNYGYTF. The rearrangement links TRBV7-9 to TRBJ1-2; D not certain. The CDR3 loop spans 15 amino acids. The V and J ends lost 1 base and 0 bases respectively, with 9 bases between them. Germline values: CDR1 SEHNR, CDR2 FQNEAQ (reference sequence).